The 21 T cell receptor beta chains listed next were all sequenced from one sample in a study of OX40 agonist ivuxolimab in advanced cancers. TCRdb's copy holds only in-frame clones and misses some; the assay was immunoSEQ multiplex PCR. The sample consists of roughly 83,000 clones, about 90% of them appearing once. This sample comprised CD4+ or CD8+ T cells sorted from blood, obtained in a trial of the OX40 agonist ivuxolimab. The source of these receptors is an adult with an advanced solid tumor such as melanoma, head and neck, liver or kidney cancer.

This clone came up once. This chain joins TRBV5-1 and TRBJ2-3; D possibly matches TRBD1 or TRBD2 (5 bases each). The germline V and J ends were trimmed by 4 bases and 5 bases, with 20 bases remaining between them. There are 16 residues in the CDR3. Germline-derived CDR1 and CDR2 are SGHRS and YFSETQ. DNA for the CDR3: TGCGCCAGCAGCGCCGGGGCCGTGAGGGATATAGATACGCAGTATTTT. Encoded protein: CASSAGAVRDIDTQYF.

The chain employs TRBV2 and TRBJ2-1; no clear D. CDR1 SNHLY and CDR2 FYNNEI come from the germline V gene. V lost 7 bases, J lost 4 bases, and 8 bases lay in between. CDR3 length equals 12 residues. CDR3 coding DNA: TGTGCCAGCATTGCGGCTTACAATGAGCAGTTCTTC. As protein: CASIAAYNEQFF.

The chain couples TRBV20-1 to TRBJ1-1, with no clear D. V gave up 3 bases and J gave up 11 bases, with 13 bases separating them. The CDR3 covers 11 residues. Germline loops: CDR1 DFQATT, CDR2 SNEGSKA (reference sequence). The CDR3 DNA reads TGCAGTGCTAGGAGGACGATTGATGCTTTCTTT. This translates into CSARRTIDAFF.

The rearrangement joins TRBV10-3 to TRBJ1-5, with D possibly matching TRBD1 (6 bases). The germline V and J ends were trimmed by 3 bases and 6 bases, with 18 bases remaining between them. The CDR3 is made up of 16 amino acids. The V gene's germline CDR1 is ENHRY and CDR2 SYGVKD. CDR3 region: CAISEGAGASGQPQHF. CDR3 nucleotides: TGTGCCATCAGTGAAGGGGCGGGGGCGTCGGGTCAGCCCCAGCATTTT.

V usage is TRBV9 and J usage is TRBJ2-1, with 11 bases fitting TRBD2. Germline lookup yields CDR1 SGDLS and CDR2 YYNGEE. The V and J ends lost 2 bases and 3 bases, in that order; junction bases with no gene match: 1. This CDR3 is built from 15 residues. CDR3: CASSVSGGDYNEQFF. CDR3 coding DNA: TGTGCCAGCAGCGTTAGCGGGGGGGACTACAATGAGCAGTTCTTC.

This chain links TRBV4-2 with TRBJ2-2, with D perhaps being TRBD1 or TRBD2 (5 bases each). CDR1 is LGHNA and CDR2 is YNFKEQ in the germline V gene. V shed 4 bases and J shed 4 bases, with 19 bases lying between them. The CDR3 has 17 amino acids. The CDR3 DNA follows: TGTGCCAGCAGCCTACCGGGACGATCGGACGTCACCGGGGAGCTGTTTTTT. It codes for CASSLPGRSDVTGELFF.

The chain joins TRBV10-3 to TRBJ1-6, with D possibly matching TRBD1 (5 bases). The CDR3 runs 17 residues. Germline values: CDR1 ENHRY, CDR2 SYGVKD. V was shortened by 4 bases and J by 0 bases, with 13 bases between the two germline ends. This CDR3 is CAISGGIDSSYNSPLHF. CDR3 nucleotides: TGTGCCATCAGTGGGGGCATCGATAGCTCCTATAATTCACCCCTCCACTTT.

The CDR3 region has the DNA TGTGCCAGCAGGTCCGGGACAGGGTTAGAGCAGCCCCAGCATTTT. Amino acid sequence: CASRSGTGLEQPQHF. The chain couples TRBV6-5 to TRBJ1-5, with TRBD1 matching 9 bases. The CDR3 is 15 amino acids. Germline CDR1 MNHEY, CDR2 SVGAGI. After removal of 6 bases from V and 7 bases from J, the junction contained 10 bases not matched to a gene.

This chain connects TRBV29-1 to TRBJ1-2, with 8 bases identical to TRBD1. The J segment lost 3 bases and the V segment lost 7 bases, leaving 7 bases of the junction unmatched. Germline CDR1 and CDR2: SQVTM and ANQGSEA. This CDR3 is built from 13 residues. The CDR3 protein is CSATGGQDYGYTF. The CDR3 DNA follows: TGCAGCGCTACAGGGGGACAGGACTATGGCTACACCTTC.

The rearrangement uses TRBV4-2 and TRBJ2-3; 9 bases line up with TRBD2. V dropped 1 base and J dropped 5; count of bases not matched to a gene: 7. In germline, CDR1 is LGHNA, CDR2 YNFKEQ. The CDR3 is 16 residues long. The chain's CDR3 is CASSQGLAGIEDTQYF. The DNA of the CDR3 is TGTGCCAGCAGCCAAGGGCTAGCGGGAATAGAAGATACGCAGTATTTT.

The J gene is TRBJ2-7, the V gene TRBV12-5; maybe TRBD1 (6 bases). CDR1 and CDR2 from the germline V gene are LGHNT and FRNRAP. The CDR3 runs to 15 residues. Trimming took 1 base from V and 0 from J, leaving 10 bases between them. CDR3 in amino acids: CASGLGTGISYEQYV. The CDR3 nucleotides read TGTGCTAGTGGTTTGGGCACAGGGATCTCCTACGAGCAGTACGTC.

This clone appeared a few times. The chain is built from TRBV6-5 and TRBJ1-6; a weak D match, TRBD1 (6 bases). The germline gives CDR1 MNHEY, CDR2 SVGAGI. The CDR3 is made up of 13 amino acids. The V gene lost 2 bases and the J gene lost 9 bases, with 8 bases spanning the gap. The CDR3 DNA sequence: TGTGCCAGCAGTTACGGAGGGGGTTCACCCCTCCACTTT. Its translation: CASSYGGGSPLHF.

J is TRBJ2-5 and V is TRBV13; D is undetermined. The V gene's germline CDR1 is PRHDT and CDR2 FYEKMQ (reference sequence). The CDR3 length is 16 residues. Trimming shortened V by 0 bases and J by 5 bases, and 16 bases separated the two germline ends. CDR3 DNA: TGTGCCAGCAGCTTAGGGTTCGAGTCTAGTAGGGAGACCCAGTACTTC. This codes for CASSLGFESSRETQYF. Full variable domain (rest looked up from reference TRBV13 and TRBJ2-5): AAGVIQSPRHLIKEKRETATLKCYPIPRHDTVYWYQQGPGQDPQFLISFYEKMQSDKGSIPDRFSAQQFSDYHSELNMSSLELGDSALYFCASSLGFESSRETQYFGPGTRLLVL.

V is TRBV4-1 and J is TRBJ2-3; D remains unclear. From germline, CDR1 is MGHRA and CDR2 YSYEKL. The CDR3 is made up of 14 amino acids. V lost 0 bases and J 2 bases, leaving 6 bases between the germline ends. As DNA, the CDR3 is TGCGCCAGCAGCCAAGACGGGTCCACAGATACGCAGTATTTT. It yields the protein CASSQDGSTDTQYF.

This chain joins TRBV27 and TRBJ1-5; 7 bases fit TRBD1. CDR1 and CDR2 (germline): MNHEY, SMNVEV (reference sequence). This CDR3 region has 15 residues. The ends lost 7 bases at V and 0 bases at J; junction bases unmatched: 6. The CDR3 DNA reads TGTGCCAGCAAGGGACAGCCTTATAGCAATCAGCCCCAGCATTTT. This gives the protein CASKGQPYSNQPQHF.

The V call is TRBV30, the J call TRBJ2-1, with 7 bases lining up with TRBD2. The V gene's germline CDR1 is GTSNPN and CDR2 SVGIG (reference sequence). Germline trimming cut 0 bases from V and 0 bases from J; bases unmatched to any gene: 5. The CDR3 runs 16 residues. The CDR3 loop reads CAWSVPSGNSYNEQFF. For the CDR3, the DNA is TGTGCCTGGAGTGTTCCCAGCGGGAACTCCTACAATGAGCAGTTCTTC.

Of note for this clone: The same CDR3 is also encoded by other DNA sequences in this sample. The V gene is TRBV7-9, the J gene TRBJ2-3, with unresolved D. Germline V gene lookup returns CDR1 SEHNR and CDR2 FQNEAQ (reference sequence). This CDR3 region has 12 residues. The V and J ends lost 3 bases and 1 base respectively, with 2 bases between them. The CDR3 here is CASSLGTDTQYF. The CDR3 nucleotides read TGTGCCAGCAGCTTGGGCACAGATACGCAGTATTTT.

The chain uses TRBV6-1 and TRBJ1-6, with a tentative D call TRBD1 (5 bases). There are 15 residues in the CDR3. With 7 bases removed from V and 6 bases from J, the gap between germline ends came to 16 bases. In germline, CDR1 is MNHNS, CDR2 SASEGT. The CDR3, as DNA: TGTGCCAGCACTCGATGGGGGAACGCTAATTCACCCCTCCACTTT. Translating it yields CASTRWGNANSPLHF.

The V gene is TRBV15, the J gene TRBJ2-3; 7 positions match TRBD2. The V gene end was trimmed by 5 bases and the J gene end by 3 bases; junction bases not matched to a gene: 20. This CDR3 contains 19 residues. Germline V gene lookup returns CDR1 LNHNV and CDR2 YYDKDF (reference sequence). CDR3 sequence: CATSAEAGAGLVRTDTQYF. As DNA, the CDR3 is TGTGCCACCAGCGCCGAGGCGGGAGCGGGTCTGGTACGGACAGATACGCAGTATTTT. Together with reference TRBV15 and TRBJ2-3, the CDR3 gives the full variable domain: DAMVIQNPRYQVTQFGKPVTLSCSQTLNHNVMYWYQQKSSQAPKLLFHYYDKDFNNEADTPDNFQSRRPNTSFCFLDIRSPGLGDTAMYLCATSAEAGAGLVRTDTQYFGPGTRLTVL.

The chain carries TRBV5-1 and TRBJ2-1, with D unclear. In germline, CDR1 is SGHRS, CDR2 YFSETQ. This CDR3 has 15 residues. Trimming pared 3 bases from V and 0 bases from J, leaving 10 bases between. The CDR3 DNA follows: TGCGCCAGCAGCTATGGGGTTAGCTCCTACAATGAGCAGTTCTTC. Translating it yields CASSYGVSSYNEQFF.

The chain couples TRBV6-1 to TRBJ1-1; D remains unclear. The CDR3 has 14 amino acids. The V gene's germline CDR1 is MNHNS and CDR2 SASEGT. V was shortened by 3 bases and J by 5 bases, with 13 bases between the two germline ends. The CDR3 DNA reads TGTGCCAGCAGTGATGGGCCCCGGAGGACTGAAGCTTTCTTT. Protein: CASSDGPRRTEAFF.